This T cell receptor (beta chain) came from a study of T cell responses to AZD1222 COVID-19 vaccine. Sequencing used immunoSEQ multiplex PCR; TCRdb keeps in-frame clones, though not all of them. The sample records tens of thousands of clones, approximately 88% being singletons. The CDR3 consists of 13 residues. CDR1 MGHRA and CDR2 YSYEKL come from the germline V gene. Trimming took 4 bases from V and 4 from J, leaving 8 bases between them. This chain links TRBV4-1 with TRBJ1-5; D not resolved. The sample in question was peripheral blood, obtained 28 days after the second AZD1222 dose. The TCR was taken from an adult who received the AZD1222 COVID-19 vaccine. CDR3 region: CASSLGLNQPQHF. The CDR3 DNA sequence: TGCGCCAGCAGCCTAGGGCTGAATCAGCCCCAGCATTTT.